This TCR beta chain was captured in a study of T cells and Merkel cell carcinoma outcomes. Overall study results and limits: In Merkel cell carcinoma, repertoire and T-cell density reportedly predicted outcomes.

The table came from immunoSEQ multiplex PCR; TCRdb's copy has only in-frame clones and leaves some out. The sample carries 4,000 to 4,500 clones, approximately 92% recorded once. Concerning this clone: Its cognate antigen is unknown.

The specimen was tumor tissue from Merkel cell carcinoma. This receptor was taken from a human donor with Merkel cell carcinoma.

The CDR3 loop reads CASSPTTSLFSEQYF. CDR3 DNA sequence: TGTGCCAGCAGCCCGACGACTAGCCTTTTCTCCGAGCAGTACTTC. The V call is TRBV7-8, the J call TRBJ2-7, with TRBD2 matching over 7 bases. Per germline, CDR1 SGHVS and CDR2 FQNEAQ. Trimming at V came to 5 bases and at J to 6 bases, leaving 13 bases not matched to a gene. The CDR3 spans 15 residues.